This is a list of T cell receptor beta chains from one sample in a study of T cells in Graves' hyperthyroidism and ophthalmopathy. TCRdb passed the multiplex PCR reads through MiXCR, listing each CDR3 protein once. The sample records around 600,000 distinct CDR3 sequences, around 14% being singletons. Sequences were obtained from blood. Every receptor here comes from a woman under 30 with Graves' ophthalmopathy. Both conserved end residues are part of each CDR3. A D gene is named only where the DNA matches it firmly. The size field is filled for only some rows; it gives once, few, many or a size class.

D: NA; V: TRBV20-1; J: TRBJ2-2; size: many; CDR3: CSARDFQRNTGELFF
D: NA; V: TRBV19; J: TRBJ2-1; size: NA; CDR3: CATTRGPATNEQFF
D: NA; V: TRBV12-5; J: TRBJ1-2; size: NA; CDR3: CASGLGQNYGYTF
D: NA; V: TRBV12-3/TRBV12-4; J: TRBJ2-1; size: NA; CDR3: CASSFLRAGRWEQFF
D: NA; V: TRBV27; J: TRBJ2-7; size: many; CDR3: CASSPAWLAAYEQYF
D: TRBD2; V: TRBV11-3; J: TRBJ2-1; size: many; CDR3: CASSLALTSNGDNEQFF
D: NA; V: TRBV6-1; J: TRBJ1-5; size: NA; CDR3: CASRRGQYSNQPQHF
D: TRBD1; V: TRBV9; J: TRBJ2-2; size: NA; CDR3: CASSLGTEYTGELFF
D: TRBD2; V: TRBV9; J: TRBJ2-3; size: NA; CDR3: CASSALAGGPGTDTQYF
D: NA; V: TRBV20-1; J: TRBJ2-5; size: many; CDR3: CSASNTGRRQETQYF
D: TRBD1; V: TRBV12-3/TRBV12-4; J: TRBJ2-7; size: NA; CDR3: CASTGTDYEQYF
D: NA; V: TRBV28; J: TRBJ2-7; size: many; CDR3: CASSSTGLEQYF
D: NA; V: TRBV7-2; J: TRBJ1-4; size: NA; CDR3: CASSLEAGGYEKLFF
D: TRBD1; V: TRBV14; J: TRBJ1-2; size: NA; CDR3: CASSHPPIQGANYGYTF
D: TRBD2; V: TRBV28; J: TRBJ2-5; size: many; CDR3: CASSPFGGETETQYF
D: TRBD1; V: TRBV7-2; J: TRBJ2-1; size: once; CDR3: CASSLVGTGASYNEQFF
D: NA; V: TRBV7-6; J: TRBJ1-6; size: once; CDR3: CASTPLGGASRGTPHF
D: NA; V: TRBV14; J: TRBJ2-1; size: NA; CDR3: CASSPQADGEQFF
D: NA; V: TRBV2; J: TRBJ2-2; size: many; CDR3: CASSGQGMNTGELFF
D: TRBD1; V: TRBV2; J: TRBJ1-6; size: many; CDR3: CATLGVNRGAYNSPLHF
D: TRBD1; V: TRBV5-1; J: TRBJ2-7; size: NA; CDR3: CASSPPRTGTSSYEQYF
D: TRBD2; V: TRBV7-8; J: TRBJ2-1; size: NA; CDR3: CASNPAAGVSEQFF
D: NA; V: TRBV7-9; J: TRBJ1-1; size: many; CDR3: CASTRGGLNTEAFF
D: NA; V: TRBV7-3; J: TRBJ2-1; size: many; CDR3: CASSLESTSYNEQFF
D: NA; V: TRBV19; J: TRBJ1-2; size: few; CDR3: CASRSGAGDGYTF
D: TRBD2; V: TRBV20-1; J: TRBJ2-1; size: many; CDR3: CSARDPAVSGRALWQFF
D: TRBD2; V: TRBV9; J: TRBJ2-1; size: many; CDR3: CASSAAGLSSNEQFF
D: NA; V: TRBV5-6; J: TRBJ1-2; size: few; CDR3: CASSLGAGTENYGYTF
D: NA; V: TRBV6-1; J: TRBJ2-1; size: NA; CDR3: CASSEGAGRLNEQFF
D: NA; V: TRBV15; J: TRBJ2-1; size: NA; CDR3: CATSRGVARLADTYEQFF
D: TRBD2; V: TRBV12-3/TRBV12-4; J: TRBJ2-3; size: many; CDR3: CASSLWTRSRDTQYF
D: NA; V: TRBV5-1; J: TRBJ2-1; size: few; CDR3: CASSANDGAVDEQFF
D: TRBD1; V: TRBV29-1; J: TRBJ2-4; size: NA; CDR3: CSYRPGTGGGIQYF
D: NA; V: TRBV2; J: TRBJ1-5; size: many; CDR3: CASRRTLLGAQHF
D: NA; V: TRBV7-2; J: TRBJ2-7; size: many; CDR3: CASSLGSGRTEQYF
D: NA; V: TRBV15; J: TRBJ2-3; size: few; CDR3: CATSIRGDTQYF
D: NA; V: TRBV12-3/TRBV12-4; J: TRBJ1-1; size: few; CDR3: CASSLKAGASEAFF
D: TRBD1; V: TRBV19; J: TRBJ1-5; size: many; CDR3: CASSGGQGLHQPQHF
D: NA; V: TRBV18; J: TRBJ1-1; size: many; CDR3: CASSPDGTEAFF
D: TRBD2; V: TRBV12-3/TRBV12-4; J: TRBJ2-1; size: many; CDR3: CASSRSSGSSNEQFF
D: NA; V: TRBV4-2; J: TRBJ2-1; size: many; CDR3: CASSQDREYEQFF
D: TRBD1; V: TRBV10-3; J: TRBJ1-2; size: few; CDR3: CAIRAGTGALYGYTF
D: NA; V: TRBV11-2; J: TRBJ1-1; size: many; CDR3: CASSLAAGWTEAFF
D: NA; V: TRBV6-1; J: TRBJ2-1; size: NA; CDR3: CATTPKEEQFF
D: NA; V: TRBV5-6; J: TRBJ1-5; size: NA; CDR3: CASSFKGQPQHF
D: NA; V: TRBV29-1; J: TRBJ1-2; size: many; CDR3: CSVDLGVRYTF
D: TRBD2; V: TRBV2; J: TRBJ2-1; size: many; CDR3: CASSLPPNGAGAQVDEQFF
D: NA; V: TRBV12-3/TRBV12-4; J: TRBJ1-1; size: many; CDR3: CASTIRGGLNTEAFF
D: TRBD2; V: TRBV11-3; J: TRBJ2-5; size: many; CDR3: CASSFGLAEETQYF
D: TRBD1; V: TRBV9; J: TRBJ2-1; size: many; CDR3: CASSVTGTGGNEQFF
D: TRBD2; V: TRBV7-2; J: TRBJ2-3; size: many; CDR3: CASSSPQAGRSPDTQYF
D: TRBD2; V: TRBV18; J: TRBJ2-7; size: many; CDR3: CASSPSMTSGSYEQYF
D: NA; V: TRBV11-2; J: TRBJ1-2; size: NA; CDR3: CASSLGDGGYTF
D: NA; V: TRBV6-1; J: TRBJ2-7; size: many; CDR3: CASRPGHRYEQYF
D: NA; V: TRBV2; J: TRBJ1-5; size: many; CDR3: CASSEQVVQPQHF
D: NA; V: TRBV7-9; J: TRBJ1-6; size: few; CDR3: CASSEKGPRTASPLHF
D: TRBD1; V: TRBV7-3; J: TRBJ2-2; size: many; CDR3: CASSLVGATGSGELFF